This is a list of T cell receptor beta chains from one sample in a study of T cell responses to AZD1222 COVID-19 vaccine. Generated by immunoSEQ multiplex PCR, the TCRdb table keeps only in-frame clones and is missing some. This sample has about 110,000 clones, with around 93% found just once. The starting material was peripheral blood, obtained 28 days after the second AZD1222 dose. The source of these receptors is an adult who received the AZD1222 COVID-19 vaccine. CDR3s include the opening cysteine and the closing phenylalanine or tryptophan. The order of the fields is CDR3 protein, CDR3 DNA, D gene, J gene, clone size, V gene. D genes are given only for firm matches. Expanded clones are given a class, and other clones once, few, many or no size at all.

CASMASYNSPLHF | TGTGCCAGCATGGCCAGTTATAATTCACCCCTCCACTTT | . | TRBJ1-6 | . | TRBV6-5
CASSYDSGELFF | TGCGCCAGCAGCTACGATAGCGGGGAGCTGTTTTTT | . | TRBJ2-2 | . | TRBV5-1
CASSRGWGTDTQYF | TGTGCCAGCAGCAGGGGGTGGGGCACAGATACGCAGTATTTT | . | TRBJ2-3 | . | TRBV7-2
CASVRQGTEAFF | TGCGCCAGCGTAAGACAGGGAACTGAAGCTTTCTTT | TRBD1 | TRBJ1-1 | . | TRBV10-2
CASRISGTGLSTEAFF | TGTGCCAGTAGAATCTCCGGGACAGGGCTGAGCACTGAAGCTTTCTTT | TRBD1 | TRBJ1-1 | . | TRBV19
CASSFTSGAGNQPQHF | TGTGCCAGCAGCTTCACCTCAGGGGCGGGCAATCAGCCCCAGCATTTT | . | TRBJ1-5 | . | TRBV7-2
CASSQEADTQYF | TGTGCCAGCAGCCAAGAAGCAGATACGCAGTATTTT | . | TRBJ2-3 | once | TRBV4-2
CASSLSGEQFF | TGTGCCAGCAGCTTGTCCGGGGAGCAGTTCTTC | . | TRBJ2-1 | few | TRBV7-9
CASSRGTAWNQPQHF | TGTGCCAGCAGCCGTGGGACAGCCTGGAATCAGCCCCAGCATTTT | TRBD1 | TRBJ1-5 | . | TRBV28
CASSQTGASYNEQFF | TGTGCCAGCAGCCAGACGGGAGCGTCCTACAATGAGCAGTTCTTC | . | TRBJ2-1 | . | TRBV5-4
CASSIGNRGLQPQHF | TGTGCCAGTAGTATAGGGAACAGGGGGCTTCAGCCCCAGCATTTT | TRBD1 | TRBJ1-5 | once | TRBV19
CASSLSLDNEQFF | TGCGCCAGCAGCTTGTCGTTAGATAATGAGCAGTTCTTC | . | TRBJ2-1 | . | TRBV5-1
CASSLSGQADTGELFF | TGTGCCAGCAGTTTATCGGGACAGGCGGACACCGGGGAGCTGTTTTTT | TRBD1 | TRBJ2-2 | . | TRBV27
CASGVQGTIYEQYF | TGTGCTAGTGGCGTACAGGGGACCATCTACGAGCAGTACTTC | TRBD1 | TRBJ2-7 | . | TRBV12-5
CASSADPWQFF | TGTGCCAGCAGTGCTGATCCCTGGCAGTTCTTC | . | TRBJ2-1 | . | TRBV12-3/TRBV12-4
CASSFVLGGGDSETQYF | TGTGCCAGCAGCTTCGTCTTAGGCGGGGGCGACAGTGAGACCCAGTACTTC | . | TRBJ2-5 | . | TRBV11-2
CASSVEPGNMNTEAFF | TGTGCCAGCAGCGTAGAGCCCGGGAACATGAACACTGAAGCTTTCTTT | . | TRBJ1-1 | . | TRBV9
CASSEVGGAGNTIYF | TGTGCCAGCAGTGAAGTAGGGGGCGCAGGGAACACCATATATTTT | TRBD1 | TRBJ1-3 | . | TRBV6-1
CAISESTEAFF | TGTGCCATCAGTGAGTCGACTGAAGCTTTCTTT | . | TRBJ1-1 | few | TRBV10-3
CASSLQGFTEAFF | TGCGCCAGCAGCTTACAGGGGTTCACTGAAGCTTTCTTT | TRBD1 | TRBJ1-1 | . | TRBV5-1
CASSPDRGREAFF | TGTGCCAGCAGTCCGGACAGGGGCCGTGAAGCTTTCTTT | TRBD1 | TRBJ1-1 | . | TRBV2
CASSEALGSGTGQETQYF | TGTGCCAGCAGTGAGGCACTGGGAAGCGGGACTGGGCAAGAGACCCAGTACTTC | TRBD2 | TRBJ2-5 | . | TRBV2
CASSPGTSLTGELFF | TGTGCCAGCAGCCCGGGGACTAGCCTCACCGGGGAGCTGTTTTTT | TRBD2 | TRBJ2-2 | . | TRBV7-3
CASSSPSAGWGADTQYF | TGTGCCAGCAGTTCCCCCTCGGCGGGATGGGGCGCAGATACGCAGTATTTT | . | TRBJ2-3 | once | TRBV28
CASSTYPTGRSYEQYF | TGTGCCAGCAGCACATACCCGACTGGACGATCCTACGAGCAGTACTTC | . | TRBJ2-7 | . | TRBV3-1/TRBV3-2
CATSALTGGVETQYF | TGTGCCACCAGTGCCCTGACAGGGGGCGTAGAGACCCAGTACTTC | TRBD1 | TRBJ2-5 | once | TRBV24-1
CASSLGQGSGNTIYF | TGTGCCAGCAGCTTGGGACAGGGATCTGGAAACACCATATATTTT | TRBD1 | TRBJ1-3 | . | TRBV7-6
CASNDLETRGEQYF | TGTGCCAGCAACGACTTAGAGACACGGGGCGAGCAGTACTTC | . | TRBJ2-7 | . | TRBV7-9
CASSVSSGHLSGANVLTF | TGCGCCAGCAGCGTTTCCTCGGGCCACCTCTCTGGGGCCAACGTCCTGACTTTC | . | TRBJ2-6 | . | TRBV5-1
CASNYQGVTEAFF | TGTGCCAGTAACTACCAGGGGGTCACTGAAGCTTTCTTT | TRBD1 | TRBJ1-1 | . | TRBV19
CASSQSLTGREEKLFF | TGTGCCAGCAGCCAAAGTTTGACAGGCAGGGAGGAAAAACTGTTTTTT | . | TRBJ1-4 | once | TRBV4-2
CAISQTGDNQPQHF | TGTGCCATCAGTCAGACAGGGGATAATCAGCCCCAGCATTTT | TRBD1 | TRBJ1-5 | . | TRBV10-3
CASRATTGPYGYTF | TGTGCCAGCAGAGCAACGACAGGGCCCTATGGCTACACCTTC | TRBD1 | TRBJ1-2 | . | TRBV28
CASSQVRGFNTGELFF | TGTGCCAGCAGCCAAGTACGAGGGTTTAACACCGGGGAGCTGTTTTTT | . | TRBJ2-2 | once | TRBV14
CATSEGGGSQATNEKLFF | TGTGCCACCAGTGAGGGCGGGGGCAGTCAGGCAACTAATGAAAAACTGTTTTTT | . | TRBJ1-4 | . | TRBV24-1
CASPGRNEENTEAFF | TGTGCCAGCCCAGGGCGGAACGAGGAGAACACTGAAGCTTTCTTT | . | TRBJ1-1 | . | TRBV6-5
CATSRELVGRPWAFF | TGTGCCACCAGCAGAGAACTCGTGGGGCGGCCATGGGCTTTCTTT | . | TRBJ1-1 | . | TRBV15
CASSRGPGNQPQHF | TGTGCCAGTTCGCGGGGCCCGGGCAATCAGCCCCAGCATTTT | . | TRBJ1-5 | . | TRBV28
CASSEAGAEAFF | TGTGCCAGCAGTGAAGCAGGGGCTGAAGCTTTCTTT | . | TRBJ1-1 | . | TRBV6-1
CSVGGQGAWEQYF | TGCAGCGTTGGTGGACAGGGGGCTTGGGAGCAGTACTTC | TRBD1 | TRBJ2-7 | . | TRBV29-1
CASSSAVDYGYTF | TGTGCCAGCAGCTCCGCGGTAGACTATGGCTACACCTTC | . | TRBJ1-2 | . | TRBV7-8
CASSLGGFSGANVLTF | TGTGCCAGCAGCTTGGGGGGCTTCTCTGGGGCCAACGTCCTGACTTTC | . | TRBJ2-6 | . | TRBV5-6
CASSFGGMNTEAFF | TGTGCCAGCAGTTTTGGGGGGATGAACACTGAAGCTTTCTTT | . | TRBJ1-1 | . | TRBV28
CASSLDRERETQYF | TGTGCCAGCAGCTTAGACAGGGAGAGGGAGACCCAGTACTTC | . | TRBJ2-5 | . | TRBV7-9
CASRLAGGWDTQYF | TGTGCCAGCAGACTAGCGGGAGGGTGGGATACGCAGTATTTT | TRBD2 | TRBJ2-3 | . | TRBV28